The rows below give T cell receptor beta chains drawn from one sample of a study of T cells in Graves' hyperthyroidism and ophthalmopathy. TCRdb used MiXCR to reprocess the multiplex PCR reads, holding one entry per CDR3 protein. This sample has fewer than 250,000 distinct CDR3 sequences, with 15% to 20% found just once. Sequenced: blood. All receptors derive from a woman under 30 with Graves' ophthalmopathy. Each CDR3 is given without its conserved first and last residue. Fields, in order: CDR3 length, V gene, CDR3 protein.

>15|TRBV28
ASSSLRLAGRTDTQY
>14|TRBV2
ASSVDNGFVNTEAF
>12|TRBV3-1
ASSHDNGGRGYT
>12|TRBV6-2/TRBV6-3
ASSGGEAYNEQF
>12|TRBV2
ASRPGQGYDTQY
>14|TRBV19
ASSTTWAGVNQPQH
>10|TRBV20-1
SATGVYNEQF
>11|TRBV2
ASSDTANYGYT
>13|TRBV5-5
ASSLEGFPNQPQH
>16|TRBV4-1
ASSQEGGQGSAGNTIY
>10|TRBV28
ASSLRGYGYT
>14|TRBV4-3
ASSHQNRGHGVEQF
>13|TRBV30
AWSGGTSTSNEQF
>14|TRBV28
ASSPRLAGAYNEQF
>10|TRBV7-9
ASSFDAYEQY
>11|TRBV6-1
ASSGTGDTEAF
>17|TRBV2
ASSERAGLAGGPRETQY
>12|TRBV28
ASSWDRGTDTQY
>13|TRBV9
ASSVEGGEGAGAF
>13|TRBV19
ASSIMTAGGLGQY
>10|TRBV15
ATGQGNTEAF
>19|TRBV3-1
ASSQDLRGQGSSRAKNIQY
>12|TRBV20-1
SARDASSGNTIY
>14|TRBV11-2
ASSPRGQVVGTEAF
>13|TRBV11-3
ASSVGQGGYNEQF